The 29 T cell receptor beta chains below all came from one sample that was sequenced in a study of T cells in Graves' hyperthyroidism and ophthalmopathy. What was amplified from RNA transcripts were TCR beta CDR3 regions. With the HTBI primer set, the TCR CDR3 went through a first round of RT-PCR. MiXCR was run by TCRdb on the multiplex PCR reads, yielding one entry per CDR3 protein. The sample holds 200,000 to 250,000 distinct CDR3 sequences, about 17% seen once. Sequencing used blood. These TCRs come from a woman aged 18-29 years with Graves' ophthalmopathy.

This clonotype occurred many times. The chain joins TRBV30 to TRBJ2-7; no firm D call. With 2 bases removed from V and 6 bases from J, the gap between germline ends came to 11 bases. The CDR3 extends over 12 amino acids. Looked up from germline, CDR1 is GTSNPN and CDR2 is SVGIG (reference sequence). In DNA, the CDR3 is TGTGCCTGGAGTCGGGTAGGCGCCGAGCAGTACTTC. It specifies CAWSRVGAEQYF.

This clonotype occurred many times. This chain uses TRBV15 with TRBJ1-5; 7 positions match TRBD1. Germline V gene sequence: CDR1 LNHNV, CDR2 YYDKDF (reference sequence). The CDR3 length is 17 residues. The J segment lost 1 base and the V segment lost 4 bases, leaving 10 bases of the junction unmatched. The DNA for the CDR3 is TGTGCCACCAGCAAGTTTCCAGGGGGTGCGAGCAATCAGCCCCAGCATTTT. Its translation is CATSKFPGGASNQPQHF.

The table lists this clonotype with many counts. The V call is TRBV7-8, the J call TRBJ1-5; perhaps TRBD1 as D (6 bases). The germline gives CDR1 SGHVS, CDR2 FQNEAQ. V shed 3 bases and J shed 0 bases, with 9 bases lying between them. The CDR3 runs to 15 residues. The CDR3 region is CASSFSGVSNQPQHF. The CDR3 region has the DNA TGTGCCAGCAGCTTTTCAGGGGTTAGCAATCAGCCCCAGCATTTT. Drawing the rest from reference TRBV7-8 and TRBJ1-5, the complete variable domain is GAGVSQSPRYKVAKRGQDVALRCDPISGHVSLFWYQQALGQGPEFLTYFQNEAQLDKSGLPSDRFFAERPEGSVSTLKIQRTQQEDSAVYLCASSFSGVSNQPQHFGDGTRLSIL.

Many counts were recorded for this clonotype. V is TRBV29-1 and J is TRBJ2-1; D ambiguous. In germline, CDR1 is SQVTM, CDR2 ANQGSEA. CDR3 length: 15 residues. V was trimmed by 4 bases and J by 0 bases, leaving 13 bases between them. CDR3 sequence (DNA): TGCAGCGTTGTTCACAGTACTCTCTCCTACAATGAGCAGTTCTTC. This translates into CSVVHSTLSYNEQFF.

This clonotype was recorded at least ten times. The chain has TRBV12-3 or TRBV12-4 and TRBJ2-2; 10 positions match TRBD2. Unmatched junction bases numbered 17, after V lost 10 bases and J lost 0 bases. This CDR3 comprises 19 residues. The CDR3, as DNA: TGTGCCACCCGGACCGACGTTAGCGGGGGGCTATCGAACACCGGGGAGCTGTTTTTT. It is translated as CATRTDVSGGLSNTGELFF.

This clonotype was recorded many times. CDR3 in DNA: TGTGCCAGCAGTGAAAACCGAAACCCAAACACTGAAGCTTTCTTT. Its translation: CASSENRNPNTEAFF. The rearrangement links TRBV6-1 to TRBJ1-1, with D unclear. Germline CDR1 and CDR2: MNHNS and SASEGT. The CDR3 length is 15 residues. The germline V and J ends were trimmed by 2 bases and 2 bases, with 12 bases remaining between them.

Ten or more counts support this clonotype. Since a much larger clone is just one base distant, this may be a read error. CDR3 nucleotides: TGTGCCAGCAAAACAGCTAGCGGGAGTATCTACGAGCAGTACTTC. Its translation is CASKTASGSIYEQYF. V and J are TRBV7-2 and TRBJ2-7, with 10 bases that match TRBD2. The CDR3 sequence is 15 residues long. The J segment lost 3 bases and the V segment lost 7 bases, leaving 9 bases of the junction unmatched. CDR1 SGHTA and CDR2 FQGNSA come from the germline V gene.

This clonotype was picked up many times. The gene calls are TRBV2 and TRBJ1-1, with 8 bases aligning to TRBD1. Per germline, CDR1 SNHLY and CDR2 FYNNEI. This CDR3 comprises 16 residues. J lost 1 base, V lost 4 bases, and 8 bases had no gene match. The CDR3, as DNA: TGTGCCAGCAGTGCCTCCAGACAGGGGCGGAACACTGAAGCTTTCTTT. This sequence encodes CASSASRQGRNTEAFF. The full variable domain, with the rest looked up from reference TRBV2 and TRBJ1-1, is EPEVTQTPSHQVTQMGQEVILRCVPISNHLYFYWYRQILGQKVEFLVSFYNNEISEKSEIFDDQFSVERPDGSNFTLKIRSTKLEDSAMYFCASSASRQGRNTEAFFGQGTRLTVV.

This clonotype is large in the sample. V gene TRBV29-1 combines with J gene TRBJ2-7; 7 nucleotides agree with TRBD2. Per the germline V gene, CDR1 is SQVTM and CDR2 is ANQGSEA. Trimming at V came to 4 bases and at J to 7 bases, leaving 7 bases not matched to a gene. CDR3 length equals 12 residues. CDR3 region: CSVGRNGREQYF. The CDR3 nucleotides are TGCAGCGTTGGGCGGAACGGGAGGGAGCAGTACTTC.

In its sample, this clonotype was seen many times. The chain uses TRBV6-1 and TRBJ2-2; TRBD2 might be the D (5 bases). With 1 base removed from V and 1 base from J, the gap between germline ends came to 7 bases. The V gene's germline CDR1 is MNHNS and CDR2 SASEGT. The CDR3 loop spans 15 amino acids. In nucleotides, the CDR3 is TGTGCCAGCAGTGAAGAGGCGGGGAACACCGGGGAGCTGTTTTTT. Translating it yields CASSEEAGNTGELFF.

A remark on this clonotype: A much larger clonotype is one base distant, so this may be a read error. The CDR3 carries no conserved terminal phenylalanine or tryptophan, so it likely arises from a read error. The genes are TRBV15 and TRBJ1-1, with D perhaps TRBD1 (6 bases). The V gene lost 1 base and the J gene lost 6 bases, with 18 bases spanning the gap. The germline CDR1 and CDR2 sequences are LNHNV and YYDKDF (reference sequence). The CDR3 has 16 amino acids. The CDR3 DNA is TGTGCCACCAGCAGAGGAACAGGGCTCGGGAGGGCTGAAGCTTTCCTT. Encoded protein: CATSRGTGLGRAEAFL.

This clonotype has ten or more counts. V usage is TRBV20-1 and J usage is TRBJ2-5; TRBD2 matches at 9 bases. This CDR3 has 14 residues. The germline gives CDR1 DFQATT, CDR2 SNEGSKA (reference sequence). The ends lost 8 bases at V and 5 bases at J; junction bases unmatched: 12. The CDR3 DNA sequence: TGCAGTCCCAGCCGGGCGGGGGGGTCGGAGACCCAGTACTTC. This codes for CSPSRAGGSETQYF.

This clonotype was recorded many times. The chain recombines TRBV7-2 with TRBJ2-1, with 8 bases lining up with TRBD2. The CDR3 spans 15 residues. J gave up 8 bases and V 6 bases, and 12 bases lay outside the gene matches. In germline, CDR1 is SGHTA, CDR2 FQGNSA. Here the CDR3 reads CASSYQPGLVYEQFF. CDR3 nucleotide sequence: TGTGCCAGCAGTTACCAGCCGGGACTAGTGTATGAGCAGTTCTTC.

This clonotype was found many times. DNA for the CDR3: TGTGCCAGCAGCCCTGGGGGGGGGGGGTACTTGTACGAGCAGTACTTC. This gives the protein CASSPGGGGYLYEQYF. The genes are TRBV12-3 or TRBV12-4 and TRBJ2-7; 7 bases match TRBD2. CDR3 size: 16 residues. The V segment lost 6 bases and the J segment 4 bases; nucleotides outside the gene matches: 15.

This clonotype was seen ten or more times. The chain uses TRBV5-1 and TRBJ2-1, with 12 bases that match TRBD2. The V segment lost 2 bases and the J segment 0 bases; nucleotides outside the gene matches: 9. Germline lookup yields CDR1 SGHRS and CDR2 YFSETQ. The CDR3 loop spans 19 amino acids. The CDR3 DNA is TGCGCCAGCAGCTTCCTTCGGACTAGCGGGGCCCTCTCCTACAATGAGCAGTTCTTC. Translation gives CASSFLRTSGALSYNEQFF.

This clonotype was seen many times. The chain joins TRBV5-1 to TRBJ2-7; D not certain. This CDR3 has 14 residues. V was trimmed by 0 bases and J by 2 bases, leaving 9 bases between them. CDR1 and CDR2 (germline): SGHRS, YFSETQ. The DNA of the CDR3 is TGCGCCAGCAGCTTGGCCGTAGCCCCCTACGAGCAGTACTTC. Protein sequence: CASSLAVAPYEQYF. Together with reference TRBV5-1 and TRBJ2-7, the CDR3 gives the full variable domain: KAGVTQTPRYLIKTRGQQVTLSCSPISGHRSVSWYQQTPGQGLQFLFEYFSETQRNKGNFPGRFSGRQFSNSRSEMNVSTLELGDSALYLCASSLAVAPYEQYFGPGTRLTVT.

This clonotype has a count of ten or more. The chain is built from TRBV10-2 and TRBJ2-3; 11 nucleotides line up with TRBD2. The CDR3 loop spans 20 amino acids. Per the germline V gene, CDR1 is WSHSY and CDR2 is SAAADI. Trimming at V came to 2 bases and at J to 0 bases, leaving 13 bases not matched to a gene. The chain's CDR3 is CASSEPPPGTSGVSTDTQYF. CDR3 coding DNA: TGCGCCAGCAGTGAGCCCCCCCCCGGGACTAGCGGAGTCAGCACAGATACGCAGTATTTT.

This chain joins TRBV15 and TRBJ1-1; 9 bases fit TRBD1. Looked up from germline, CDR1 is LNHNV and CDR2 is YYDKDF (reference sequence). The CDR3 has 15 residues. Trimming removed 2 bases from V and 5 bases from J; junction bases left unmatched: 6. This chain's CDR3 is CATSRNRDRVTEAFF. The CDR3, as DNA: TGTGCCACCAGCAGAAACCGGGACAGGGTTACTGAAGCTTTCTTT.

This chain connects TRBV11-2 to TRBJ2-1, with 12 bases lining up with TRBD2. The CDR3 is 16 residues long. V shed 4 bases, J shed 7 bases, and the junction held 8 bases outside the gene matches. Per the germline V gene, CDR1 is SGHAT and CDR2 is FQNNGV. The CDR3 spells CASSSSFGTSGNEQFF. The CDR3 DNA is TGTGCCAGCAGCTCCTCTTTCGGGACTAGCGGGAATGAGCAGTTCTTC.

This clonotype showed up many times. This chain joins TRBV29-1 and TRBJ2-7; D is undetermined. The V and J ends lost 3 bases and 3 bases respectively, with 6 bases between them. The germline CDR1 and CDR2 sequences are SQVTM and ANQGSEA. CDR3 size: 11 residues. The CDR3 DNA follows: TGCAGCGTTGATCTAGGCTACGAGCAGTACTTC. This encodes CSVDLGYEQYF.

This clonotype came up many times. Sequence at one end of the junction differs from germline and may be a read error. V gene TRBV27 combines with J gene TRBJ2-7, with TRBD2 identical over 9 bases. CDR1 and CDR2 (germline): MNHEY, SMNVEV (reference sequence). The CDR3 extends over 15 amino acids. The CDR3 nucleotides read TGTGCCAGCAATTTATTAGGGACTAGCAGCTACGAGCAGTACTTC. It yields the protein CASNLLGTSSYEQYF.

This clonotype has a count of ten or more. V and J are TRBV20-1 and TRBJ2-3; 11 bases align to TRBD2. There are 14 residues in the CDR3. CDR1 and CDR2 (germline): DFQATT, SNEGSKA (reference sequence). V shed 3 bases and J 4 bases; nucleotides not matched to a gene: 3. The CDR3 is CSASPTSGADTQYF. As DNA, the CDR3 is TGCAGTGCTAGTCCGACTAGCGGGGCAGATACGCAGTATTTT.

This clonotype has ten or more counts. The rearrangement joins TRBV2 to TRBJ1-3; D not certain. The CDR3 has 14 residues. V shed 7 bases and J shed 4 bases, with 14 bases lying between them. Germline V gene sequence: CDR1 SNHLY, CDR2 FYNNEI. For the CDR3, the DNA is TGTGCCAGCAAGGGAAGGGCATCAGGAAACACCATATATTTT. Amino acids: CASKGRASGNTIYF.

This clonotype was observed at least ten times. The chain links TRBV5-1 to TRBJ2-5; TRBD2 agrees at 7 bases. V trimming: 0 bases; J trimming: 2 bases; junction bases outside the gene matches: 13. This CDR3 contains 18 residues. Germline V gene sequence: CDR1 SGHRS, CDR2 YFSETQ. The CDR3 DNA is TGCGCCAGCAGCTTGGTTGGCCGGACTAGGAGTGGGCAAGAGACCCAGTACTTC. Translation: CASSLVGRTRSGQETQYF.

This clonotype has a count of ten or more. This chain joins TRBV20-1 and TRBJ2-5; 9 bases match TRBD1. The CDR3 is made up of 15 amino acids. The germline V gene encodes CDR1 DFQATT and CDR2 SNEGSKA (reference sequence). The CDR3 is CSAEPGQGSTETQYF. CDR3 DNA sequence: TGCAGCGCAGAACCGGGACAGGGATCGACGGAGACCCAGTACTTC.

This clonotype was counted at least ten times. The chain couples TRBV6-2 or TRBV6-3 to TRBJ2-7; a weak D match, TRBD2 (5 bases). Trimming shortened V by 7 bases and J by 12 bases, and 19 bases separated the two germline ends. The length of the CDR3 is 12 residues. Germline assignment: CDR1 MNHEY and CDR2 SVGEGT. CDR3 protein: CASTPDGVKLYF. The CDR3 DNA is TGTGCCAGCACCCCGGACGGGGTGAAATTGTACTTC.

About this clonotype: A much larger clone lies one base from this, so it may be a read error. As the CDR3 is not closed by the conserved phenylalanine or tryptophan, this likely results from a read error. The chain has TRBV3-1 and TRBJ1-1, with D uncertain. Trimming took 5 bases from V and 4 from J, leaving 14 bases between them. The CDR3 spans 14 residues. The germline CDR1 and CDR2 sequences are LGHDT and YNNKEL (reference sequence). DNA of the CDR3: TGTGCCAGCAGCTACCCTGGGGAGACCACTGAAGCTTTCCTT. This gives the protein CASSYPGETTEAFL.

There are many counts of this clonotype. V usage is TRBV6-5 and J usage is TRBJ2-7, with 7 positions matching TRBD1. Germline V lookup: CDR1 MNHEY, CDR2 SVGAGI. The CDR3 length is 14 residues. J lost 3 bases, V lost 0 bases, and 2 bases had no gene match. Here the CDR3 DNA reads TGTGCCAGCAGTTACTCAGGGGGCGGCTACGAGCAGTACTTC. It yields the protein CASSYSGGGYEQYF.

This clonotype was seen many times. The CDR3 sequence is CASSVPGQGWTEAFF. The CDR3 DNA is TGTGCCAGCAGCGTCCCGGGACAGGGGTGGACTGAAGCTTTCTTT. The rearrangement joins TRBV6-4 to TRBJ1-1; 10 bases are a match to TRBD1. V shed 6 bases, J shed 5 bases, and the junction held 9 bases outside the gene matches. Germline CDR1 reads MRHNA; CDR2 reads SNTAGT. The CDR3 is 15 amino acids.